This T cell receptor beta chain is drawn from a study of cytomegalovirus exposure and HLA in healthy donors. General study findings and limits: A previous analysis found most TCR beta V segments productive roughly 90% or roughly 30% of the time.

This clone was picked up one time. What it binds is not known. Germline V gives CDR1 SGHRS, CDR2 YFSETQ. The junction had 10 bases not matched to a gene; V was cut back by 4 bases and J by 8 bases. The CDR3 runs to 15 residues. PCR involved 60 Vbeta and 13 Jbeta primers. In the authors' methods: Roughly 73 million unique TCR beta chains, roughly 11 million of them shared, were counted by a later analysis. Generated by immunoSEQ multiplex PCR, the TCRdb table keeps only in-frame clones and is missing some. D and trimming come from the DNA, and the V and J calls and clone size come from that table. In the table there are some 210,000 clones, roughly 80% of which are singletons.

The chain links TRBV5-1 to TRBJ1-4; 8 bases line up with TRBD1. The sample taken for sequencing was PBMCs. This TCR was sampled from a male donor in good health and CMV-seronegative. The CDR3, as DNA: TGCGCCAGCAGCGGGGGACAGGCGTTTTCGGAAAAACTGTTTTTT. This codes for CASSGGQAFSEKLFF.